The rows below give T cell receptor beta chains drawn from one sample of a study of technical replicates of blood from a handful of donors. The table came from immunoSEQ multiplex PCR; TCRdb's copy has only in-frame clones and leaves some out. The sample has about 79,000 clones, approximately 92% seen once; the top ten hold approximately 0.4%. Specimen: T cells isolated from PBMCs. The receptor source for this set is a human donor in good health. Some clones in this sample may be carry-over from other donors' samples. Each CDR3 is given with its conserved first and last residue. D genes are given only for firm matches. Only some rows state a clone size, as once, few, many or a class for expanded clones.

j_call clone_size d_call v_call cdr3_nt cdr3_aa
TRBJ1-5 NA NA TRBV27 TGTGCCAGCAGTTGGGCAGGATATGGCCAGCCCCAGCATTTT CASSWAGYGQPQHF
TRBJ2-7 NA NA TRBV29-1 TGCAGCGTTACAGGGACCTACGAGCAGTACTTC CSVTGTYEQYF
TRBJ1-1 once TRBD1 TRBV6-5 TGTGCCAGCAGTTTCAGCGGGACAGGGGTGAACACTGAAGCTTTCTTT CASSFSGTGVNTEAFF
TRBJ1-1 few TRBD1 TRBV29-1 TGCAGCGTTGACGCCGGGACAGGAAACACTGAAGCTTTCTTT CSVDAGTGNTEAFF
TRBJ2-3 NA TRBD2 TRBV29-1 TGCAGCTCCGGCCAGCGGGGCTTTACAGATACGCAGTATTTT CSSGQRGFTDTQYF
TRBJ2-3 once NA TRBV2 TGTGCCAGCACTGGGAGCGGAACTCTGCGTACGCAGTATTTT CASTGSGTLRTQYF
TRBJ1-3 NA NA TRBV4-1 TGCGCCAGCAGCCAAATCCTATCGTCGGGAAACACCATATATTTT CASSQILSSGNTIYF
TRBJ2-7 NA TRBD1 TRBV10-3 TGTGCCAGCTTGGGACAGGACTACGAGCAGTACTTC CASLGQDYEQYF
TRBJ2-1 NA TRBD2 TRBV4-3 TGCGCCAGCAGCCAAGCAACCTTACTAGCGACGGGCTACAATGAGCAGTTCTTC CASSQATLLATGYNEQFF
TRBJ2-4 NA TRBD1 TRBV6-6 TGTGCCAGCAGTGTGTGGGACAGGGGGCCCAAAAACATTCAGTACTTC CASSVWDRGPKNIQYF
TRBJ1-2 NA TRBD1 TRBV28 TGTGCCACCTCCAATAGGGACAGACATGGCTACACCTTC CATSNRDRHGYTF
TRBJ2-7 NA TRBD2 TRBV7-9 TGTGCCAGCAGCTTATATGTAGGCGGGAGGGATCCCTACGAGCAGTACTTC CASSLYVGGRDPYEQYF
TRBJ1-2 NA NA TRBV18 TGTGCCAGCTCACCGATGGAGGACTATGGCTACACCTTC CASSPMEDYGYTF
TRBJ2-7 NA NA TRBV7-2 TGTGCCAGCACCCAAGGGGGTTTTCTCTACGAGCAGTACTTC CASTQGGFLYEQYF
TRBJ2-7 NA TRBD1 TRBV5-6 TGTGCCAGCAGGTCCGCCGGGACAGGGGGCAACGAGCAGTACTTC CASRSAGTGGNEQYF
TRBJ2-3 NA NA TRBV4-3 TGCGCCAGCAGCCAAGATGGGGGCCCAGATACGCAGTATTTT CASSQDGGPDTQYF
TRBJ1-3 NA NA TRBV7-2 TGTGCCAGCAGCGCAGACTGGGCTGGAAACACCATATATTTT CASSADWAGNTIYF
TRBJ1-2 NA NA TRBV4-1 TGCGCCAGCAGCCGGGGGGATGGCTACACCTTC CASSRGDGYTF
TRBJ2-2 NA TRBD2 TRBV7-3 TGTGCCAGCAGCTTGGGACTAGCGATGACCGGGGAGCTGTTTTTT CASSLGLAMTGELFF
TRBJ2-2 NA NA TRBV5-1 TGCGCCAGCAGCCCCCGGGGACTCAACACCGGGGAGCTGTTTTTT CASSPRGLNTGELFF
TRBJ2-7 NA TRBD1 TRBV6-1 TGTGCCAGCAGTGAGGGACAGCTTTACGAGCAGTACTTC CASSEGQLYEQYF
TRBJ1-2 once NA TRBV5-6 TGTGCCAGCAGCTTGGGTCAGGCTCCCTATGGCTACACCTTC CASSLGQAPYGYTF
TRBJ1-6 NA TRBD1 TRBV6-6 TGTGCCAGCAGTTATGGGACAGGCGATAATTCACCCCTCCACTTT CASSYGTGDNSPLHF
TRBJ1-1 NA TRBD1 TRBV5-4 TGTGCCAGCAGCTTTAAATTGACAGGGGCCACTGAAGCTTTCTTT CASSFKLTGATEAFF
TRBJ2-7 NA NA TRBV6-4 TGTGCCAGCAGTGCCATTAGCGGATACGAGCAGTACTTC CASSAISGYEQYF